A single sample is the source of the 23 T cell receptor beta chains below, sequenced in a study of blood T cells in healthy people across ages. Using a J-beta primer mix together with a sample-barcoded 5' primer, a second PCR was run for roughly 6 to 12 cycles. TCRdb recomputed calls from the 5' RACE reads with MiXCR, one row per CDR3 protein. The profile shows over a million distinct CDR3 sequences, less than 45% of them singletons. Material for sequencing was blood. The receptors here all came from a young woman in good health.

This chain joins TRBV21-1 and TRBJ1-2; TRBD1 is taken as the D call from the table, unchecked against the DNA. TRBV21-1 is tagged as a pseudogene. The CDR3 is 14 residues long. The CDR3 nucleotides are TGTGCCAGCTGGCGAGGACAGGGTATCTATGGCTACACCTTC. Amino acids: CASWRGQGIYGYTF.

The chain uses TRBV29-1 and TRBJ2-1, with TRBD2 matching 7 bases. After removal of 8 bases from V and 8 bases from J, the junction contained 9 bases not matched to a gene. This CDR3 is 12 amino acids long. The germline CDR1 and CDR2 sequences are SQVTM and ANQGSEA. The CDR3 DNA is TGCAGCACGGAGGGGCGGGAGCATGAGCAGTTCTTC. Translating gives CSTEGREHEQFF.

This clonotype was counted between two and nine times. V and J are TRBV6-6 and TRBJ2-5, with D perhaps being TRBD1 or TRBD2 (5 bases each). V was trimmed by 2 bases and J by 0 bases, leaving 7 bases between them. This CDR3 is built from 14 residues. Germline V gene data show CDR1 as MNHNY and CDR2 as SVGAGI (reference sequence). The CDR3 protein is CASSYRGNQETQYF. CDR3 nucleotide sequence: TGTGCCAGCAGTTACCGGGGCAACCAAGAGACCCAGTACTTC.

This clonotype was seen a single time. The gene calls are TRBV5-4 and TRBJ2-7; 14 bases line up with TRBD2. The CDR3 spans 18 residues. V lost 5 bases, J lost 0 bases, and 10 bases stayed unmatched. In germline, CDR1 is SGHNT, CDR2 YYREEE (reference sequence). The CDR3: CASRATSGRAGRSYEQYF. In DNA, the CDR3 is TGTGCCAGCAGGGCGACTAGCGGGAGGGCCGGTCGCTCCTACGAGCAGTACTTC.

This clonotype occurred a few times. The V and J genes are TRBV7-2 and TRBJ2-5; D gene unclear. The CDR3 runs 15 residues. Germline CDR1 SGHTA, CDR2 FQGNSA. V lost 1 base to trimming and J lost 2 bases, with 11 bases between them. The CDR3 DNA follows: TGTGCCAGCAGCTTAGATCGTGGTCGGCAAGAGACCCAGTACTTC. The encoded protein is CASSLDRGRQETQYF. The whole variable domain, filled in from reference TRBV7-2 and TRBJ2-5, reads GAGVSQSPSNKVTEKGKDVELRCDPISGHTALYWYRQSLGQGLEFLIYFQGNSAPDKSGLPSDRFSAERTGGSVSTLTIQRTQQEDSAVYLCASSLDRGRQETQYFGPGTRLLVL.

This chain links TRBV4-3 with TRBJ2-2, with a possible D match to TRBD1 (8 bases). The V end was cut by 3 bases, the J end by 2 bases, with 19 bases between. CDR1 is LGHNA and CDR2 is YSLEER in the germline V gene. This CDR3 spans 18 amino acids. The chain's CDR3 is CASSQKQGEGVNTGELFF. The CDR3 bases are TGCGCCAGCAGCCAGAAACAGGGGGAGGGGGTAAACACCGGGGAGCTGTTTTTT.

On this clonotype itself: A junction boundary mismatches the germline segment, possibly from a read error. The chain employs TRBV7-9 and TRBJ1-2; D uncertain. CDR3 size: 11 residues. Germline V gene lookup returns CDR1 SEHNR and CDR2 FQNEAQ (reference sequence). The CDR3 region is CASSLGHSLDF. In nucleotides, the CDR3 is TGTGCCAGCAGCTTAGGACACAGTCTCGACTTC.

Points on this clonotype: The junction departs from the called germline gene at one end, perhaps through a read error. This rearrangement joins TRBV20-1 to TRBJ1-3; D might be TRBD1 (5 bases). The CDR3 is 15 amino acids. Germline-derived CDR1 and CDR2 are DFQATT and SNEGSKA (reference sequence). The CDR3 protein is CGARVGGATGNTIYF. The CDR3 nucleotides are TGCGGTGCTAGAGTTGGGGGTGCTACTGGAAACACCATATATTTT.

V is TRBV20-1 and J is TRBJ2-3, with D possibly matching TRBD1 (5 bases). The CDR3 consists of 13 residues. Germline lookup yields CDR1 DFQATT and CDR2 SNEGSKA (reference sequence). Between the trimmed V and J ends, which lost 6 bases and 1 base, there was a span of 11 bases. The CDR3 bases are TGCAGTGCCGAAGTGACAGGCACAGATACGCAGTATTTT. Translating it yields CSAEVTGTDTQYF.

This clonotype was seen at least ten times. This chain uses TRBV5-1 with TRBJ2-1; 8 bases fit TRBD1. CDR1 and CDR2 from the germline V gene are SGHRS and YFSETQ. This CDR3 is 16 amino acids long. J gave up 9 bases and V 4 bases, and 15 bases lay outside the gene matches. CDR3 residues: CASSPMQTGVEGEQFF. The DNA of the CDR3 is TGCGCCAGCAGCCCAATGCAGACAGGGGTGGAAGGTGAGCAGTTCTTC. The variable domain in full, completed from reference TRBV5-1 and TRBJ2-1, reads KAGVTQTPRYLIKTRGQQVTLSCSPISGHRSVSWYQQTPGQGLQFLFEYFSETQRNKGNFPGRFSGRQFSNSRSEMNVSTLELGDSALYLCASSPMQTGVEGEQFFGPGTRLTVL.

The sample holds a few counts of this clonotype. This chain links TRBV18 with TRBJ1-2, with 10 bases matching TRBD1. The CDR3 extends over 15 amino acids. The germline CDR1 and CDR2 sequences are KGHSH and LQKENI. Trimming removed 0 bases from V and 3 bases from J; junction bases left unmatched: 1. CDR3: CASSPPGQGYYGYTF. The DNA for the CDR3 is TGTGCCAGCTCACCACCGGGACAGGGGTACTATGGCTACACCTTC.

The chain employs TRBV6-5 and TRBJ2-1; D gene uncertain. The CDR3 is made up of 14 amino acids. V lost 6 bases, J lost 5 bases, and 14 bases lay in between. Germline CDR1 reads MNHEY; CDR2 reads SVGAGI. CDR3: CASRRVGNDNEQFF. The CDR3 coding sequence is TGTGCCAGCAGGCGAGTGGGCAACGACAATGAGCAGTTCTTC.

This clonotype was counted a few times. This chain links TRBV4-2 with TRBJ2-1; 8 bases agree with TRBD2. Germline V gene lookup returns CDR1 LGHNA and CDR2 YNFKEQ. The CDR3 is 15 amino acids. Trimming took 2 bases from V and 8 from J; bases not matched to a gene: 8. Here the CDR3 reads CASSQPGLVAYEQFF. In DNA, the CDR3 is TGTGCCAGCAGCCAACCGGGACTAGTAGCTTATGAGCAGTTCTTC.

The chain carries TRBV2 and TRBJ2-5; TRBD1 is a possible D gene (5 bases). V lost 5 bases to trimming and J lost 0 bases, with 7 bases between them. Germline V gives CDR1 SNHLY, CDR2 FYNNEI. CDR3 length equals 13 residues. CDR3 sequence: CASSSDNQETQYF. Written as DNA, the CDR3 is TGTGCCAGCAGTTCGGACAACCAAGAGACCCAGTACTTC.

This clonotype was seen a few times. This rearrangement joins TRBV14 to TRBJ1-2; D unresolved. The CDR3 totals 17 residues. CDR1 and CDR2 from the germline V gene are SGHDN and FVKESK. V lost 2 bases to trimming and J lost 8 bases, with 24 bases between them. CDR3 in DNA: TGTGCCAGCAGCCAAACTTCGGAGGGTACTCCTATACGGGGCTACACCTTC. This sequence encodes CASSQTSEGTPIRGYTF.

Here the CDR3 DNA reads TGCAGCGTTGAAGACCTGGGACGGGAGGGCTTCTACGAGCAGTACTTC. It yields the protein CSVEDLGREGFYEQYF. This sequence joins TRBV29-1 and TRBJ2-4, with 8 bases fitting TRBD2. Near its end, the DNA agrees better with TRBJ2-7, so the J call may be wrong. The CDR3 runs to 16 residues. Germline values: CDR1 SQVTM, CDR2 ANQGSEA.

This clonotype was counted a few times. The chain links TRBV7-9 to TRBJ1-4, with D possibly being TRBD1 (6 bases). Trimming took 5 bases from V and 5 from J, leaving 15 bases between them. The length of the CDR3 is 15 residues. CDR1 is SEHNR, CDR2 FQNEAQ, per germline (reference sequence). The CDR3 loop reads CASSLSDSLNEKLFF. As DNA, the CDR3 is TGTGCCAGCAGCCTCTCGGACAGTCTCAATGAAAAACTGTTTTTT.

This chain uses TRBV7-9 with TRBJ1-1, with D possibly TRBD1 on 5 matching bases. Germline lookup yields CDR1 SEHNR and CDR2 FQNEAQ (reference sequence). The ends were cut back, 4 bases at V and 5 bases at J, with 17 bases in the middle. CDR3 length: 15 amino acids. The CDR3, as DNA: TGTGCCAGCAGCTCGGGCGGGGGGGTGGTTACTGAAGCTTTCTTT. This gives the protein CASSSGGGVVTEAFF. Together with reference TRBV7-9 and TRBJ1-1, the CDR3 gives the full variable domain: DTGVSQNPRHKITKRGQNVTFRCDPISEHNRLYWYRQTLGQGPEFLTYFQNEAQLEKSRLLSDRFSAERPKGSFSTLEIQRTEQGDSAMYLCASSSGGGVVTEAFFGQGTRLTVV.

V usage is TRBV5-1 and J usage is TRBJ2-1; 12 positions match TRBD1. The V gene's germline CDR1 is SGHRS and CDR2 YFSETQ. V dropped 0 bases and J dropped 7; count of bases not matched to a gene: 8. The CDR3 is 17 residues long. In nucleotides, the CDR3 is TGCGCCAGCAGCTTGGCCGATTGGGGACAGGGGGCAAATGAGCAGTTCTTC. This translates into CASSLADWGQGANEQFF.

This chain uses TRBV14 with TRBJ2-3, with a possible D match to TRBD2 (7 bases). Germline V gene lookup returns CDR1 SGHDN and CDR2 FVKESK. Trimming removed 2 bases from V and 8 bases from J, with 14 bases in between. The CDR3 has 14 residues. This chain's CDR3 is CASSQRGARATQYF. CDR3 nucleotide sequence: TGTGCCAGCAGCCAACGGGGGGCGCGGGCTACGCAGTATTTT.

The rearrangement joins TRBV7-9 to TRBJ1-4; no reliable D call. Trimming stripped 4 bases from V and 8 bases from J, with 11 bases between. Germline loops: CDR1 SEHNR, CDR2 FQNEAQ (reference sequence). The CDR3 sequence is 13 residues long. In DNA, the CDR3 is TGTGCCAGCAGCTCATATATGGGGGAAAAACTGTTTTTT. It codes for CASSSYMGEKLFF.

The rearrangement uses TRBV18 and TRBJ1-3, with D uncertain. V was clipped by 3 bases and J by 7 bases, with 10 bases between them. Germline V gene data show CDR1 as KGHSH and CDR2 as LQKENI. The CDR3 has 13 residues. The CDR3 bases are TGTGCCAGCTCACCCGGGCCAGATAACACCATATATTTT. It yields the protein CASSPGPDNTIYF.

This CDR3 reads CATRRADEQFF. CDR3 nucleotides: TGTGCCACCAGAAGGGCCGATGAGCAGTTCTTC. V gene TRBV24-1 combines with J gene TRBJ2-1; D call uncertain. The CDR3 contains 11 residues. V lost 7 bases to trimming and J lost 8 bases, with 8 bases between them. The germline CDR1 and CDR2 sequences are KGHDR and SFDVKD.